The 14 T cell receptor beta chains presented below share a single source sample, sequenced in a study of T cells in Graves' hyperthyroidism and ophthalmopathy. Amplification targeted TCR beta CDR3 regions from RNA transcripts. First-round RT-PCR with HTBI primers amplified the TCR CDR3 region. From the multiplex PCR reads, TCRdb called clonotypes with MiXCR, one entry per CDR3 protein. The data show about 740,000 distinct CDR3 sequences, approximately 14% seen once. The source material was blood. These receptors came from a woman aged 18 to 35 with Graves' hyperthyroidism.

This clonotype was seen at least ten times. The chain recombines TRBV6-2 or TRBV6-3 with TRBJ2-7; D is perhaps TRBD2 (6 bases). The CDR3 extends over 16 amino acids. The V and J ends lost 2 bases and 0 bases respectively, with 14 bases between them. Germline CDR1 MNHEY, CDR2 SVGEGT. CDR3 in DNA: TGTGCCAGCAGTTACCTTCTAGCGAGAAGCTCCTACGAGCAGTACTTC. Its protein is CASSYLLARSSYEQYF.

There are many counts of this clonotype. The V call is TRBV13, the J call TRBJ1-1; D not certain. V was pared by 5 bases and J by 3 bases, with 13 bases between. CDR3 size: 14 residues. Germline CDR1 is PRHDT and CDR2 is FYEKMQ (reference sequence). The CDR3: CASSQREPDTEAFF. The DNA for the CDR3 is TGTGCCAGCAGCCAAAGGGAACCGGACACTGAAGCTTTCTTT.

V is TRBV3-1 and J is TRBJ1-2; D gene ambiguous. The germline V gene encodes CDR1 LGHDT and CDR2 YNNKEL (reference sequence). The CDR3 sequence is 14 residues long. The V and J ends lost 1 base and 8 bases respectively, with 14 bases between them. This CDR3 reads CASSQADTRVGYTF. The CDR3, as DNA: TGTGCCAGCAGCCAAGCGGATACGCGAGTCGGCTACACCTTC. The full variable domain, in which reference TRBV3-1 and TRBJ1-2 provide the parts outside the CDR3, is DTAVSQTPKYLVTQMGNDKSIKCEQNLGHDTMYWYKQDSKKFLKIMFSYNNKELIINETVPNRFSPKSPDKAHLNLHINSLELGDSAVYFCASSQADTRVGYTFGSGTRLTVV.

This clonotype was recorded at least ten times. At one end, the junction sequence differs from germline, possibly due to a read error. This rearrangement joins TRBV12-3 or TRBV12-4 to TRBJ2-7; the match to TRBD2 covers 7 bases. The length of the CDR3 is 16 residues. The CDR3 loop is CASSFPPETSSHEQYF. The DNA for the CDR3 is TGTGCCAGCAGTTTCCCCCCGGAGACTAGCTCCCACGAGCAGTACTTC.

This clonotype has at least ten counts. The CDR3, as DNA: TGTGCCAGCAGCTTAGGCGTTTCGGGAAGTAAGACGGGGGAGCAGTTCTTC. It codes for CASSLGVSGSKTGEQFF. The chain joins TRBV7-2 to TRBJ2-1, with D possibly being TRBD2 (5 bases). CDR3 length: 17 amino acids. The V and J ends lost 1 base and 10 bases respectively, with 23 bases between them. CDR1 and CDR2 from the germline V gene are SGHTA and FQGNSA.

This clonotype was found a few times. The chain employs TRBV29-1 and TRBJ1-2, with D possibly matching TRBD1 (5 bases). Germline V gene sequence: CDR1 SQVTM, CDR2 ANQGSEA. CDR3 length: 13 amino acids. Trimming cost V 3 bases and J 6 bases, with 14 bases left between them. CDR3 region: CSVESGGAHGYTF. The CDR3 DNA is TGCAGCGTTGAGTCGGGAGGGGCGCATGGCTACACCTTC.

Notes on this clonotype: With a much larger clone just one base away, this may be a read error. Here the CDR3 DNA reads TGTGCCAGCAGTGAATACGCCGGCTCCTCCAGCGATGAGCAGTTCTTC. Its translation is CASSEYAGSSSDEQFF. The rearrangement joins TRBV6-1 to TRBJ2-1; D remains unclear. CDR1 is MNHNS and CDR2 is SASEGT in the germline V gene. This CDR3 region has 16 residues. The ends were cut back, 2 bases at V and 8 bases at J, with 19 bases in the middle.

This clonotype showed up just a few times. This rearrangement joins TRBV20-1 to TRBJ2-1; the D gene is possibly TRBD1 (6 bases). The CDR3 totals 17 residues. V was pared by 4 bases and J by 4 bases, with 23 bases between. The germline gives CDR1 DFQATT, CDR2 SNEGSKA (reference sequence). The CDR3 sequence: CSAITPHLGGLYNEQFF. DNA of the CDR3: TGCAGTGCTATAACCCCCCATCTTGGGGGCCTTTACAATGAGCAGTTCTTC.

The chain joins TRBV28 to TRBJ1-6; D is undetermined. CDR1 MDHEN and CDR2 SYDVKM come from the germline V gene. Deletions cut 5 bases from V and 9 bases from J, with 20 bases between. The CDR3 has 16 residues. CDR3 in DNA: TGTGCCAGCAGTCCGGGAGAAGGTGTGCTAAGTTCACCCCTCCACTTT. Its translation is CASSPGEGVLSSPLHF.

At least ten counts were recorded for this clonotype. CDR3 coding DNA: TGCAGCGGACTAGCAGACACCGGGGAGCTGTTTTTT. Its protein is CSGLADTGELFF. J is TRBJ2-2 and V is TRBV29-1; 7 nucleotides agree with TRBD2. Trimming removed 7 bases from V and 3 bases from J; junction bases left unmatched: 2. CDR1 is SQVTM and CDR2 is ANQGSEA in the germline V gene. This CDR3 has 12 amino acids.

This clonotype was seen more than once but under ten times. V is TRBV6-2 or TRBV6-3 and J is TRBJ1-2; D is undetermined. V lost 2 bases to trimming and J lost 8 bases, with 9 bases between them. The CDR3 loop spans 12 amino acids. Looked up from germline, CDR1 is MNHEY and CDR2 is SVGEGT. The CDR3 here is CASSYQPRGYTF. Here the CDR3 DNA reads TGTGCCAGCAGTTACCAACCCCGGGGCTACACCTTC.

This clonotype has a count of ten or more. The DNA for the CDR3 is TGTGCCAGCAGTGAACTGGTAGCAGGGGGCGAGACCCAGTACTTC. Encoded protein: CASSELVAGGETQYF. The V and J genes are TRBV6-1 and TRBJ2-5, with TRBD1 matching 8 bases. Germline values: CDR1 MNHNS, CDR2 SASEGT. The CDR3 consists of 15 residues. V was clipped by 2 bases and J by 5 bases; unmatched bases: 7.

This clonotype was seen many times. This chain links TRBV7-9 with TRBJ2-7; a possible D gene is TRBD1 (5 bases). The V end lost 3 bases, the J end lost 6 bases, and 15 bases lay between the germline ends. In germline, CDR1 is SEHNR, CDR2 FQNEAQ (reference sequence). The CDR3 extends over 14 amino acids. In nucleotides, the CDR3 is TGTGCCAGCAGCTTCCCGGACAAGGTGGGCGAGCAGTACTTC. Protein: CASSFPDKVGEQYF.

The table lists this clonotype with a count of one. The chain carries TRBV6-6 and TRBJ1-2; D gene unclear. The CDR3 is made up of 14 amino acids. Germline CDR1 is MNHNY and CDR2 is SVGAGI (reference sequence). The ends were cut back, 0 bases at V and 4 bases at J, with 9 bases in the middle. The CDR3 region has the DNA TGTGCCAGCAGTTACTCAGGGAGCTTCTATGGCTACACCTTC. It specifies CASSYSGSFYGYTF.